These T cell receptor beta chains were read from a single sample in a study of blood T cell repertoires in COVID-19. The method was immunoSEQ multiplex PCR; TCRdb's version includes in-frame clones alone and lacks a portion of them. This table has 65,000 to 70,000 clones, roughly 89% appearing once. Sequenced: peripheral blood. The receptor set was obtained from a woman older than 75 with acute or convalescent COVID-19. Each CDR3 is given without its conserved first and last residue. The D gene is left open where the match is weak.

len | j_gene | d_gene | v_gene | CDR3aa
11 | TRBJ1-2 | . | TRBV5-6 | ASSLEQAYGYT
8 | TRBJ1-1 | . | TRBV30 | AYVGGEAF
12 | TRBJ2-7 | TRBD1 | TRBV15 | ATSIGTGIYEQY
16 | TRBJ2-1 | TRBD2 | TRBV4-2 | ASRKAASGDSSYNEQF
14 | TRBJ2-1 | TRBD2 | TRBV6-2/TRBV6-3 | ASSKSGGVNYNEQF
20 | TRBJ2-3 | . | TRBV21-1 | ASSKVAGGPRDAPSSTDTQY
15 | TRBJ2-5 | TRBD2 | TRBV7-2 | ASSSGLAGTIQETQY
13 | TRBJ2-7 | TRBD1 | TRBV5-4 | ASSSMGQPNYEQY
11 | TRBJ1-2 | . | TRBV18 | ASSPSREYGYT
11 | TRBJ2-3 | TRBD2 | TRBV5-1 | ASSQAGADTQY
11 | TRBJ1-2 | . | TRBV5-6 | ASSLEAGLGYT
13 | TRBJ2-5 | TRBD2 | TRBV19 | ASSTLSGGAETQY
12 | TRBJ2-2 | . | TRBV6-2/TRBV6-3 | ASSYTGRGGELF
11 | TRBJ2-3 | TRBD2 | TRBV19 | ASSIDSGGTQY
13 | TRBJ2-5 | . | TRBV2 | ASSAPQGLGETQY
12 | TRBJ1-2 | . | TRBV27 | ASRSRVGAHGYT
13 | TRBJ2-5 | . | TRBV6-5 | ASTATWAPQETQY
11 | TRBJ2-7 | . | TRBV13 | ASRPGHSYEQY
11 | TRBJ1-1 | . | TRBV15 | ATSKQQNTEAF
12 | TRBJ1-3 | . | TRBV30 | AWKPTVSGNTIY
9 | TRBJ2-1 | . | TRBV12-3/TRBV12-4 | ASSSNWERF
10 | TRBJ2-7 | . | TRBV28 | ASTSDFYEQY
12 | TRBJ1-5 | . | TRBV18 | ASSPDSGTQPQH
12 | TRBJ2-7 | . | TRBV18 | ASSPGAGSYEQY
10 | TRBJ2-3 | . | TRBV7-2 | ASSQGADTQY
12 | TRBJ2-7 | . | TRBV18 | ASSRTEPSYEQY
13 | TRBJ1-1 | . | TRBV7-9 | ASSPFGGENTEAF
14 | TRBJ2-3 | TRBD2 | TRBV24-1 | ATSGGLAGEKDTQY
12 | TRBJ1-5 | . | TRBV6-6 | ASKGTTFGQPQH
12 | TRBJ1-2 | TRBD1 | TRBV5-1 | AVKDDRGAGGYT
14 | TRBJ2-1 | TRBD1 | TRBV7-9 | ASTKSGTGTNNEQF
12 | TRBJ2-5 | TRBD2 | TRBV29-1 | SVEDGRVGETQY
14 | TRBJ2-1 | TRBD1 | TRBV27 | ASSSRQGTGFNEQF
11 | TRBJ2-1 | . | TRBV30 | AGGRGFDNEQF
12 | TRBJ1-2 | TRBD1 | TRBV18 | ASSADRGNYGYT
13 | TRBJ1-6 | TRBD1 | TRBV11-1 | ASSLGTGVVSPLH
13 | TRBJ1-1 | . | TRBV19 | ASSIVPGKNTEAF
13 | TRBJ1-4 | . | TRBV5-1 | ASSRSGATNEKLF
11 | TRBJ1-6 | . | TRBV27 | ASSFKEDSPLH
11 | TRBJ2-1 | TRBD1 | TRBV12-3/TRBV12-4 | ASIRGRNNEQF
13 | TRBJ2-2 | TRBD2 | TRBV6-2/TRBV6-3 | ASSRSLGTSSTLF
9 | TRBJ2-7 | . | TRBV6-6 | ATARGYEQY
10 | TRBJ2-3 | . | TRBV29-1 | STEQFTDTQY
14 | TRBJ2-1 | . | TRBV15 | ATSREGAPLHNEQF
14 | TRBJ2-1 | TRBD2 | TRBV2 | ASSASTGGAYNEQF
12 | TRBJ1-2 | . | TRBV28 | ASTQGGVGYGYT
12 | TRBJ2-1 | TRBD2 | TRBV27 | ATRGTSGYNEQF
14 | TRBJ1-6 | TRBD1 | TRBV18 | ASSPNVAGGYSPLH